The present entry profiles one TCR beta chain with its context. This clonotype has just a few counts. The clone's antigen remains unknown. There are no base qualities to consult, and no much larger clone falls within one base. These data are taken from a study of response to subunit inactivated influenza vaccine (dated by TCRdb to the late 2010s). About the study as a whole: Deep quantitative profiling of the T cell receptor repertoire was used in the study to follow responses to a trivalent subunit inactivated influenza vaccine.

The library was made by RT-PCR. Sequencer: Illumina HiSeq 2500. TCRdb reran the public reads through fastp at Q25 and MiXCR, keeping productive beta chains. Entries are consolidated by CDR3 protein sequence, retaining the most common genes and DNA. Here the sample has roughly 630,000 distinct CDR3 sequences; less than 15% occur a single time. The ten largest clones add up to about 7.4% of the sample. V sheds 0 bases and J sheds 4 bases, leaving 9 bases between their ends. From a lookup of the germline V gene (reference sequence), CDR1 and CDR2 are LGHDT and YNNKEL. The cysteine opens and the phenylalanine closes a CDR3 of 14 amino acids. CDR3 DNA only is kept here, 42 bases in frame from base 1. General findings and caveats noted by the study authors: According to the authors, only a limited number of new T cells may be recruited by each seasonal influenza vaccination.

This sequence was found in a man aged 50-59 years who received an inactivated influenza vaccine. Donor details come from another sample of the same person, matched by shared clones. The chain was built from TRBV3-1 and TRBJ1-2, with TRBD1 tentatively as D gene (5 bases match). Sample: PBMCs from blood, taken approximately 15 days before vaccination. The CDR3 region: CASSQEGRSYGYTF. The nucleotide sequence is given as TGTGCCAGCAGCCAAGAGGGACGGAGCTATGGCTACACCTTC.